A selection of T cell receptor beta chains follows, all from one sample in a study of blood T cell repertoires in COVID-19. The assay was immunoSEQ multiplex PCR, and TCRdb's table has in-frame clones only and misses some. This sample carries under 85,000 clones, around 88% of them seen once, and the ten largest clones take roughly 5.4%. Material: peripheral blood. The receptors derive from a man aged 45-65 years with active COVID-19. Each CDR3 is given with its conserved first and last residue. D genes are given only for firm matches. Not all rows give a size; the values are once, few, many and, for expanded clones, a class.

TRBJ1-3 TRBD1 few TRBV6-6 CASSYSRDSSGNTIYF TGTGCCAGCAGTTACTCGAGGGACAGCTCTGGAAACACCATATATTTT
TRBJ2-3 NA NA TRBV3-1/TRBV3-2 CASSFTGGGDTQYF TGTGCCAGCAGCTTTACCGGGGGTGGGGATACGCAGTATTTT
TRBJ1-2 TRBD1 NA TRBV19 CASTPRLTGGYNYGYTF TGTGCCAGCACCCCAAGGCTAACAGGGGGTTACAACTATGGCTACACCTTC
TRBJ1-5 NA NA TRBV7-8 CASSLDRSNQPQHF TGTGCCAGCAGCTTAGACAGGAGCAATCAGCCCCAGCATTTT
TRBJ2-3 TRBD2 NA TRBV3-1/TRBV3-2 CASSQDKGRLAVGVPDTQYF TGTGCCAGCAGCCAAGATAAGGGGCGACTAGCGGTGGGTGTCCCTGATACGCAGTATTTT
TRBJ2-5 TRBD2 NA TRBV9 CASSALSGAGETQYF TGTGCCAGCAGCGCCCTTAGCGGGGCCGGGGAGACCCAGTACTTC
TRBJ2-2 NA NA TRBV5-1 CASSYEVGDIGGELFF TGCGCCAGCAGCTACGAAGTGGGAGATATCGGCGGGGAGCTGTTTTTT
TRBJ2-2 NA once TRBV19 CASISNPGMSTGELFF TGTGCCAGTATCTCCAACCCGGGGATGAGCACCGGGGAGCTGTTTTTT
TRBJ2-7 TRBD1 NA TRBV10-3 CAISGGRGHDEQYF TGTGCCATCAGTGGGGGCAGGGGGCACGACGAGCAGTACTTC
TRBJ2-2 NA NA TRBV20-1 CSASGLAYGELFF TGCAGTGCTAGTGGTCTAGCGTACGGGGAGCTGTTTTTT
TRBJ1-1 NA NA TRBV12-5 CASGPKGQRNTEAFF TGTGCTAGTGGGCCAAAAGGACAGAGGAACACTGAAGCTTTCTTT
TRBJ1-3 NA NA TRBV29-1 CSVDKGAGNTIYF TGCAGCGTTGATAAGGGGGCTGGAAACACCATATATTTT
TRBJ2-5 NA NA TRBV27 CASSPRGRGLNQETQYF TGTGCCAGCAGCCCAAGGGGCAGGGGTCTAAATCAAGAGACCCAGTACTTC
TRBJ2-7 NA once TRBV5-1 CASSLENYEQYF TGCGCCAGCAGCTTAGAGAACTACGAGCAGTACTTC
TRBJ2-3 TRBD2 NA TRBV2 CASRETSGLRDTQYF TGTGCCAGCAGGGAGACTAGCGGGTTGAGAGATACGCAGTATTTT
TRBJ2-3 NA NA TRBV28 CASIGGGRNTQYF TGTGCCAGCATAGGGGGGGGGCGAAATACGCAGTATTTT
TRBJ2-3 TRBD2 NA TRBV9 CASSVGGLAGRADTQYF TGTGCCAGCAGCGTAGGGGGCCTAGCGGGGAGGGCAGATACGCAGTATTTT
TRBJ2-5 TRBD1 NA TRBV30 CAWGRGRETQYF TGTGCCTGGGGAAGGGGGCGCGAGACCCAGTACTTC
TRBJ2-1 TRBD1 once TRBV19 CASSPDRVPNNEQFF TGTGCCAGTAGTCCGGACAGGGTCCCTAACAATGAGCAGTTCTTC
TRBJ2-1 NA NA TRBV5-1 CASSLGGPGVHNEQFF TGCGCCAGCAGCTTGGGGGGGCCAGGGGTCCACAATGAGCAGTTCTTC
TRBJ2-5 NA NA TRBV7-2 CASSLGRGGETQYF TGTGCCAGCAGCTTAGGCAGGGGAGGGGAGACCCAGTACTTC
TRBJ2-1 TRBD2 once TRBV18 CASSTGGNEQFF TGTGCCAGCTCTACGGGAGGTAATGAGCAGTTCTTC
TRBJ2-1 TRBD1 once TRBV5-6 CASSFLGGEVGYNEQFF TGTGCCAGCAGTTTTTTAGGGGGCGAGGTTGGCTACAATGAGCAGTTCTTC
TRBJ1-2 NA NA TRBV28 CASSPIIYGYTF TGTGCCAGCAGCCCTATTATCTATGGCTACACCTTC
TRBJ2-3 TRBD1 NA TRBV5-1 CASIRDRATDTQYF TGCGCCAGCATAAGGGACAGGGCTACAGATACGCAGTATTTT
TRBJ2-7 TRBD2 once TRBV27 CASSLKPSGNYEQYF TGTGCCAGCAGTTTAAAGCCTAGCGGGAACTACGAGCAGTACTTC
TRBJ2-7 NA once TRBV19 CASQVHTYEQYF TGTGCCAGCCAGGTCCACACCTACGAGCAGTACTTC
TRBJ2-2 TRBD2 NA TRBV5-4 CASSLGGGLAGGPNTGELFF TGTGCCAGCAGCCTGGGGGGAGGGCTAGCGGGGGGCCCGAACACCGGGGAGCTGTTTTTT
TRBJ1-4 NA NA TRBV18 CASSSDWNEKLFF TGTGCCAGCTCTTCGGACTGGAATGAAAAACTGTTTTTT
TRBJ2-7 TRBD1 NA TRBV7-6 CASSSLKGRQGASYEQYF TGTGCCAGCAGCTCCCTTAAAGGGAGACAGGGGGCAAGCTACGAGCAGTACTTC
TRBJ1-1 NA NA TRBV3-1/TRBV3-2 CASSQEEANTEAFF TGTGCCAGCAGCCAAGAAGAGGCGAACACTGAAGCTTTCTTT
TRBJ1-4 NA few TRBV19 CASSTGLKKLFF TGTGCCAGTAGTACGGGACTTAAAAAACTGTTTTTT
TRBJ1-1 NA few TRBV7-3 CASSPKAGGLNTEAFF TGTGCCAGCAGCCCCAAAGCGGGTGGGTTGAACACTGAAGCTTTCTTT
TRBJ2-2 NA NA TRBV2 CASAILRPFTGELFF TGTGCCAGCGCGATACTACGCCCGTTCACCGGGGAGCTGTTTTTT
TRBJ2-3 TRBD2 NA TRBV6-4 CASSEVAGSTDTQYF TGTGCCAGCAGTGAGGTAGCGGGGTCCACAGATACGCAGTATTTT
TRBJ2-7 TRBD1 NA TRBV29-1 CSVARGSYEQYF TGCAGCGTTGCCAGGGGGTCCTACGAGCAGTACTTC
TRBJ2-3 TRBD1 once TRBV24-1 CATAAGQGGSTDTQYF TGTGCCACTGCTGCTGGACAGGGGGGGTCCACAGATACGCAGTATTTT
TRBJ2-6 NA NA TRBV6-2/TRBV6-3 CASSSLGKQGAYSGANVLTF TGTGCCAGCAGCTCCCTAGGGAAACAGGGTGCCTACTCTGGGGCCAACGTCCTGACTTTC
TRBJ2-7 NA NA TRBV24-1 CATSDPSRPYEQYF TGTGCCACCAGTGATCCTTCGCGGCCCTACGAGCAGTACTTC
TRBJ1-4 TRBD1 NA TRBV2 CASSGQGRGNEKLFF TGTGCCAGCAGTGGACAGGGCCGAGGGAATGAAAAACTGTTTTTT
TRBJ2-1 TRBD2 NA TRBV15 CATSRRLATEGEQFF TGTGCCACCAGCAGACGACTAGCCACGGAGGGTGAGCAGTTCTTC
TRBJ1-3 NA NA TRBV10-3 CAISDGVGNTIYF TGTGCCATCAGTGACGGGGTTGGAAACACCATATATTTT
TRBJ2-3 NA NA TRBV6-5 CASSWDSHTDTQYF TGTGCCAGCAGTTGGGACTCGCACACAGATACGCAGTATTTT
TRBJ2-7 NA NA TRBV14 CASSWAGGEQYF TGTGCCAGCAGCTGGGCCGGGGGCGAGCAGTACTTC
TRBJ2-1 TRBD1 NA TRBV5-6 CASSLQGTAYNEQFF TGTGCCAGCAGCTTACAAGGGACAGCCTACAATGAGCAGTTCTTC
TRBJ1-2 TRBD1 NA TRBV6-5 CASRMGQGVGYTF TGTGCCAGCAGGATGGGACAGGGGGTTGGCTACACCTTC
TRBJ2-5 TRBD1 NA TRBV19 CASGQGLNSRETQYF TGTGCCAGTGGACAGGGCCTTAATTCTAGAGAGACCCAGTACTTC
TRBJ2-7 NA NA TRBV19 CASSISGNNEQYF TGTGCCAGTAGTATCTCGGGGAACAACGAGCAGTACTTC
TRBJ2-1 NA NA TRBV7-9 CASSLAVLATKDDEQFF TGTGCCAGCAGCTTAGCGGTCCTAGCGACAAAAGACGATGAGCAGTTCTTC
TRBJ2-1 NA NA TRBV9 CASTPPGVNEQFF TGTGCCAGCACTCCGCCCGGGGTCAATGAGCAGTTCTTC
TRBJ2-3 NA NA TRBV6-1 CASSEAGAYTDTQYF TGTGCCAGCAGTGAAGCAGGGGCGTACACAGATACGCAGTATTTT
TRBJ2-7 TRBD2 NA TRBV19 CASSIAGGYEQYF TGTGCCAGTAGTATAGCGGGAGGATACGAGCAGTACTTC
TRBJ2-1 TRBD1 NA TRBV6-5 CASRTGIMNEQFF TGTGCCAGTCGGACAGGGATCATGAATGAGCAGTTCTTC
TRBJ2-5 NA once TRBV5-1 CASSLEAFQETQYF TGCGCCAGCAGCTTAGAGGCATTCCAAGAGACCCAGTACTTC